Each of the 18 T cell receptor beta chains below was sequenced from the same sample in a study of cytomegalovirus exposure and HLA in healthy donors. The repertoire was sequenced with immunoSEQ multiplex PCR; TCRdb's copy has only in-frame clones and lacks some. The table lists roughly 150,000 clones, about 87% of them singletons, with 8.7% in the top ten. Sequenced sample: PBMCs. The source of these receptors is a young man in good health and CMV-seropositive.

DNA of the CDR3: TGTGCCAGCAGTATACGACAGGGGGGTGCTGGAAACACCATATATTTT. Residues: CASSIRQGGAGNTIYF. The rearrangement links TRBV6-6 to TRBJ1-3; 9 bases fit TRBD1. The germline CDR1 and CDR2 sequences are MNHNY and SVGAGI (reference sequence). V shed 5 bases and J 2 bases; nucleotides not matched to a gene: 7. The CDR3 has 16 residues.

The chain couples TRBV7-8 to TRBJ2-1; 9 bases align to TRBD2. This CDR3 has 17 amino acids. Germline loops: CDR1 SGHVS, CDR2 FQNEAQ. Trimming took 2 bases from V and 1 from J; bases not matched to a gene: 6. The CDR3 coding sequence is TGTGCCAGCAGCTTAAATAGCGGGAGCGTATCCTACAATGAGCAGTTCTTC. Protein: CASSLNSGSVSYNEQFF.

V is TRBV4-1 and J is TRBJ2-1, with TRBD1 identical over 7 bases. In germline, CDR1 is MGHRA, CDR2 YSYEKL. The J segment lost 5 bases and the V segment lost 3 bases, leaving 7 bases of the junction unmatched. The CDR3 extends over 15 amino acids. CDR3 region: CASSQPTGVHNEQFF. CDR3 bases: TGCGCCAGCAGCCAGCCCACAGGGGTCCACAATGAGCAGTTCTTC.

The chain employs TRBV18 and TRBJ1-1; the match to TRBD1 covers 8 bases. The CDR3 covers 15 residues. The V gene's germline CDR1 is KGHSH and CDR2 LQKENI. After removal of 3 bases from V and 1 base from J, the junction contained 4 bases not matched to a gene. CDR3 in DNA: TGTGCCAGCTCACCCGGACAGGGTGGGAACACTGAAGCTTTCTTT. Amino acids: CASSPGQGGNTEAFF.

The CDR3 sequence: CASSEGEASSYEQYF. CDR3 sequence (DNA): TGTGCCAGCAGTGAAGGGGAGGCCAGCTCCTACGAGCAGTACTTC. The chain couples TRBV2 to TRBJ2-7, with a weak D call TRBD2 (6 bases). Germline CDR1 reads SNHLY; CDR2 reads FYNNEI. V gave up 1 base and J gave up 0 bases, with 10 bases separating them. This CDR3 has 15 residues.

The V gene is TRBV5-1, the J gene TRBJ1-4, with D possibly matching TRBD1 (5 bases). The CDR3 runs 14 residues. Trimming took 4 bases from V and 7 from J, leaving 14 bases between them. Germline CDR1 reads SGHRS; CDR2 reads YFSETQ. DNA of the CDR3: TGCGCCAGCAGCATGACAGTTTCGGCTGAAAAACTGTTTTTT. Amino acid sequence: CASSMTVSAEKLFF.

The chain employs TRBV29-1 and TRBJ2-1, with TRBD1 as a possible D gene (5 bases). Looked up from germline, CDR1 is SQVTM and CDR2 is ANQGSEA. The V end was cut by 0 bases, the J end by 6 bases, with 9 bases between. The CDR3 has 13 residues. Here the CDR3 reads CSVEDPGINEQFF. CDR3 nucleotides: TGCAGCGTTGAAGATCCAGGGATCAATGAGCAGTTCTTC.

The V and J genes are TRBV14 and TRBJ2-3; D not resolved. This CDR3 contains 15 residues. Germline V gives CDR1 SGHDN, CDR2 FVKESK. The germline V and J ends were trimmed by 3 bases and 6 bases, with 16 bases remaining between them. CDR3 DNA: TGTGCCAGCAGCCACCCTCCCGTGGCGGAGGATACGCAGTATTTT. Encoded protein: CASSHPPVAEDTQYF.

The J gene is TRBJ2-2, the V gene TRBV5-1; D gene uncertain. The germline V and J ends were trimmed by 7 bases and 0 bases, with 10 bases remaining between them. The germline V gene encodes CDR1 SGHRS and CDR2 YFSETQ. This CDR3 is built from 14 residues. The CDR3 DNA reads as TGCGCCAGCGCAGGTCCAGCGAACACCGGGGAGCTGTTTTTT. Translating gives CASAGPANTGELFF.

The V call is TRBV5-1, the J call TRBJ1-6, with D maybe TRBD1 (6 bases). Germline CDR1 reads SGHRS; CDR2 reads YFSETQ. Trimming removed 4 bases at V and 14 bases at J, with 25 bases between. The CDR3 consists of 16 residues. CDR3 DNA sequence: TGCGCCAGCAGCGTTGCGGGTAGTGGGGGCCCCGAGGCCCTCCACTTT. This translates into CASSVAGSGGPEALHF.

The chain employs TRBV19 and TRBJ2-7; TRBD1 is a possible D gene (6 bases). Per the germline V gene, CDR1 is LNHDA and CDR2 is SQIVND (reference sequence). The V end lost 6 bases, the J end lost 5 bases, and 26 bases lay between the germline ends. The CDR3 covers 17 residues. The DNA for the CDR3 is TGTGCCAGTAGCACACCCAACCCGTCGGGACACTTGCACGAGCAGTACTTC. Translating gives CASSTPNPSGHLHEQYF.

This chain links TRBV6-5 with TRBJ1-1; D uncertain. V was clipped by 7 bases and J by 5 bases, with 17 bases between them. The CDR3 sequence is 14 residues long. The V gene's germline CDR1 is MNHEY and CDR2 SVGAGI. This chain's CDR3 is CASTPSGSWTEAFF. In DNA, the CDR3 is TGTGCCAGCACCCCCAGTGGGAGTTGGACTGAAGCTTTCTTT.

This chain connects TRBV6-1 to TRBJ2-3; the match to TRBD1 covers 9 bases. Germline CDR1 MNHNS, CDR2 SASEGT. The CDR3 spans 15 residues. J was trimmed by 3 bases and V by 5 bases; bases with no gene match: 6. This CDR3 is CASSTQGARTDTQYF. As DNA, the CDR3 is TGTGCCAGCAGTACACAGGGGGCTCGGACAGATACGCAGTATTTT.

The table lists this clone with a few counts. The V and J genes are TRBV6-5 and TRBJ2-7, with a possible D match to TRBD1 (6 bases). The CDR3 totals 12 residues. Germline-derived CDR1 and CDR2 are MNHEY and SVGAGI. V lost 5 bases, J lost 5 bases, and 10 bases lay in between. The CDR3 DNA is TGTGCCAGCAGTGGTGGGGGCCACGAGCAGTACTTC. Protein: CASSGGGHEQYF.

This chain uses TRBV5-4 with TRBJ2-7; 10 bases align to TRBD1. This CDR3 has 19 residues. V lost 3 bases, J lost 2 bases, and 17 bases stayed unmatched. Germline CDR1 and CDR2: SGHNT and YYREEE (reference sequence). The CDR3: CASSSGTGDWSQFAYEQYF. CDR3 in DNA: TGTGCCAGCAGCTCGGGGACAGGGGATTGGTCACAGTTCGCCTACGAGCAGTACTTC.

The CDR3 coding sequence is TGTGCCAGCAGCCCAGGGGGGAGCTCCTATAATTCACCCCTCCACTTT. As protein: CASSPGGSSYNSPLHF. The chain employs TRBV5-5 and TRBJ1-6; 7 positions agree with TRBD1. This CDR3 comprises 16 residues. Trimming at V came to 4 bases and at J to 0 bases, leaving 4 bases not matched to a gene. Germline values: CDR1 SGHKS, CDR2 YYEKEE (reference sequence).

This clone appeared once. This chain joins TRBV2 and TRBJ1-1; maybe TRBD1 (5 bases). CDR1 is SNHLY, CDR2 FYNNEI, per germline. The germline V and J ends were trimmed by 2 bases and 3 bases, with 13 bases remaining between them. CDR3 length equals 15 residues. CDR3 sequence reads: CASSERGLRYTEAFF. In DNA, the CDR3 is TGTGCCAGCAGTGAAAGGGGTTTGAGGTACACTGAAGCTTTCTTT.

The chain uses TRBV6-5 and TRBJ1-1, with D perhaps TRBD1 (5 bases). The CDR3 is 13 amino acids. V gave up 2 bases and J gave up 6 bases, with 10 bases separating them. Germline assignment: CDR1 MNHEY and CDR2 SVGAGI. CDR3 in amino acids: CASSYIRTSEAFF. The CDR3 DNA reads TGTGCCAGCAGTTACATTAGGACATCTGAAGCTTTCTTT.